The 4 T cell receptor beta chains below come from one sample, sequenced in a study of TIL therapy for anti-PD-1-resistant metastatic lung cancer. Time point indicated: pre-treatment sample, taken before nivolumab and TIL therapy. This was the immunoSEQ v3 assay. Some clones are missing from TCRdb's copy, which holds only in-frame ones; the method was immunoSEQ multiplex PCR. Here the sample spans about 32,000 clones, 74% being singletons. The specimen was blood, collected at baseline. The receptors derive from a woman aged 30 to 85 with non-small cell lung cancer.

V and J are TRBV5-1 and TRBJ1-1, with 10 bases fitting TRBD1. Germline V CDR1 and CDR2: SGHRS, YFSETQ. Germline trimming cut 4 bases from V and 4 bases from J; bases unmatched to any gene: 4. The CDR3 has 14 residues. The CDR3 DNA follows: TGCGCCAGCAGCGGGGGACAGGGGAGCACTGAAGCTTTCTTT. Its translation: CASSGGQGSTEAFF.

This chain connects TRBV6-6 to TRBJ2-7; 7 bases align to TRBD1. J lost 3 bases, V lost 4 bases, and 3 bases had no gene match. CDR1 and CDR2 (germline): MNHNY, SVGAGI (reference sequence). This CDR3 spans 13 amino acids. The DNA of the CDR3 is TGTGCCAGCAGTTCTGACAGGGTCTACGAGCAGTACTTC. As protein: CASSSDRVYEQYF.

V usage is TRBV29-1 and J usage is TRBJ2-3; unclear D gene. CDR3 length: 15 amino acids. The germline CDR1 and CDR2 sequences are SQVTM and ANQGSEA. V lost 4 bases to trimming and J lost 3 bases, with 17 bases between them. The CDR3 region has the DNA TGCAGCGTTGTTCCCAGAGCCACGAGGACAGATACGCAGTATTTT. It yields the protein CSVVPRATRTDTQYF.

DNA of the CDR3: TGTGCCAGCAGCTTGGGGCTCCTGGCCAAAAACATTCAGTACTTC. This encodes CASSLGLLAKNIQYF. V and J are TRBV5-6 and TRBJ2-4; the D is unclear. The V and J ends lost 0 bases and 1 base respectively, with 8 bases between them. The CDR3 runs 15 residues. The V gene's germline CDR1 is SGHDT and CDR2 YYEEEE.